The rows below give T cell receptor beta chains drawn from one sample of a study of T cells in Graves' hyperthyroidism and ophthalmopathy. TCRdb ran MiXCR on the multiplex PCR reads and lists one entry per CDR3 protein. The sample records roughly 570,000 distinct CDR3 sequences, 46% being singletons. Material: peripheral blood or thyroid tissue (not recorded which). The receptors here all came from an adult woman with Graves' disease, either hyperthyroidism or ophthalmopathy (not recorded which). The CDR3 runs from the conserved cysteine through the conserved F or W. The order of the fields is J gene, V gene, D gene, clone size, CDR3 DNA, CDR3 protein. D genes are given only for firm matches. A row's size may be missing; if present it is once, few, many or a size class.

TRBJ2-5 | TRBV7-6 | NA | few | TGTGCCAGCAGCTTAGCGTCGGGAAGGGAGACCCAGTACTTC | CASSLASGRETQYF
TRBJ1-6 | TRBV7-2 | NA | many | TGTGCCAGTCGAAATTCAGGGGCGTACTCACCCCTCCACTTT | CASRNSGAYSPLHF
TRBJ1-1 | TRBV5-8 | TRBD1 | NA | TGTGCCAGCAGCCCGGGGACAGGGGGCCCAAACACTGAAGCTTTCTTT | CASSPGTGGPNTEAFF
TRBJ1-5 | TRBV6-6 | TRBD1 | many | TGTGCCAGCAGTTACCTCGGGACAGGGCCCAATCAGCCCCAGCATTTT | CASSYLGTGPNQPQHF
TRBJ2-7 | TRBV7-9 | TRBD1 | many | TGTGCCAGCAGCACCCGACAGGGACCCTCCTACGAGCAGTACTTC | CASSTRQGPSYEQYF
TRBJ1-5 | TRBV10-3 | NA | many | TGTGCCATCAGTGCAGGGAATCAGCCCCAGCATTTT | CAISAGNQPQHF
TRBJ1-2 | TRBV29-1 | NA | NA | TGCAGCGCGTCCAGTCTACACTATGGCTACACCTTC | CSASSLHYGYTF
TRBJ2-7 | TRBV3-1 | TRBD2 | NA | TGTGCCAGCAGCCCAGATTATCCTAGCGGGAGGAACTACGAGCAGTACTTC | CASSPDYPSGRNYEQYF
TRBJ1-2 | TRBV11-1 | NA | once | TGTGCCAGCAGCTTAGCCGCGGGCGGTGGCTATGGCTACACCTTC | CASSLAAGGGYGYTF
TRBJ2-7 | TRBV19 | NA | NA | TGTGCCAGTAACCCCGGAATGAACACCGGGGAGCTGTACTTC | CASNPGMNTGELYF
TRBJ2-2 | TRBV29-1 | TRBD1 | NA | TGCAGCCATGTCGGGCAGGGGGCTGTTACCGGGGAGCTGTTTTTT | CSHVGQGAVTGELFF
TRBJ2-2 | TRBV20-1 | NA | NA | TGCAGTGCTAGACCTGTCGAAGGGGTGCTGTTTTTT | CSARPVEGVLFF
TRBJ1-1 | TRBV2 | NA | NA | TGTGCCAGTGGGGGGAGGGAATATGAAGCTTTCTTT | CASGGREYEAFF
TRBJ2-7 | TRBV7-9 | TRBD2 | NA | TGTGCCAGCACTAGGCCCAAAACTAGCGGTACCTACGAGCAGTACTTC | CASTRPKTSGTYEQYF
TRBJ1-5 | TRBV6-2/TRBV6-3 | NA | NA | TGTGCCAGCAGTTTCTATCAGGGAGAGCCCACCAGTCAGCCCCAGCATTTT | CASSFYQGEPTSQPQHF
TRBJ1-1 | TRBV20-1 | TRBD1 | NA | TGCAGTTTACTCCCGGGACAGGGGCAGCCAGAAGCTTTCTTT | CSLLPGQGQPEAFF
TRBJ1-2 | TRBV5-1 | NA | many | TGCGCCACCTCGGTAGGGGCCTTCTATGGCTACACCTTC | CATSVGAFYGYTF
TRBJ1-5 | TRBV7-8 | NA | NA | TGTGCCAGCAGCCGCGGGGAATGGGGTCAGCCCCAGCATTTT | CASSRGEWGQPQHF
TRBJ1-6 | TRBV7-9 | NA | NA | TGTGCCAGCAGCAAGCAGGGAGGTGGTTCACCCCTCCACTTT | CASSKQGGGSPLHF
TRBJ2-2 | TRBV27 | NA | few | TGTGCCAGCAGTTTCGGGAAAAGAGTTGTCACCGGGGAGCTGTTTTTT | CASSFGKRVVTGELFF
TRBJ1-2 | TRBV19 | NA | many | TGTGCCAGTAGATTGGGGCTCGACTACACCTTC | CASRLGLDYTF
TRBJ1-5 | TRBV7-3 | NA | NA | TGTGCCAGCAGCTTAAGTCGGGATGGCAATCAGCCCCAGCATTTT | CASSLSRDGNQPQHF
TRBJ2-2 | TRBV7-2 | NA | NA | TGTGCCAGCAGCCACAACGGCGGGGCAGGTGAGCTGTTTTTT | CASSHNGGAGELFF
TRBJ2-7 | TRBV29-1 | TRBD1 | NA | TGCAGCGGGACAGGGGATGCAAGGCAGTACTTC | CSGTGDARQYF
TRBJ2-5 | TRBV2 | NA | NA | TGTGCCAGCACCCTTCGGCCAGGGGGGATCGGTGAGGAGACCCAGTACTTC | CASTLRPGGIGEETQYF
TRBJ1-1 | TRBV7-8 | NA | NA | TGTGCCAGCAGCTTAATGGGGGAGGGCGCGGTGTGGGTCACTGAAGCTTTCTTT | CASSLMGEGAVWVTEAFF
TRBJ1-5 | TRBV7-8 | NA | NA | TGTGCCAGCAGCTTAGGATTTCAGCGGCCCCAGCATTTT | CASSLGFQRPQHF
TRBJ2-5 | TRBV7-9 | TRBD2 | few | TGTGCCAGCAGCTTCGTAGCGGGAGGGCCGGGTGAGACCCAGTACTTC | CASSFVAGGPGETQYF
TRBJ1-2 | TRBV15 | NA | NA | TGTGCCACCAGCAGTCCAATTATCGGGATCTCCAATGGCTACACCTTC | CATSSPIIGISNGYTF
TRBJ2-2 | TRBV2 | NA | NA | TGTGCCAGCCGGGTGGGCAGGGAGCTGTTTTTT | CASRVGRELFF
TRBJ1-1 | TRBV6-2/TRBV6-3 | TRBD1 | NA | TGTGCCAGCAGTTACACAGGGGAGAGTACTGAAGCTTTCTTT | CASSYTGESTEAFF
TRBJ2-7 | TRBV28 | TRBD2 | few | TGTGCCAGCAGTTTTGAAGCGGGAGCCTCCTACGAGCAGTACTTC | CASSFEAGASYEQYF